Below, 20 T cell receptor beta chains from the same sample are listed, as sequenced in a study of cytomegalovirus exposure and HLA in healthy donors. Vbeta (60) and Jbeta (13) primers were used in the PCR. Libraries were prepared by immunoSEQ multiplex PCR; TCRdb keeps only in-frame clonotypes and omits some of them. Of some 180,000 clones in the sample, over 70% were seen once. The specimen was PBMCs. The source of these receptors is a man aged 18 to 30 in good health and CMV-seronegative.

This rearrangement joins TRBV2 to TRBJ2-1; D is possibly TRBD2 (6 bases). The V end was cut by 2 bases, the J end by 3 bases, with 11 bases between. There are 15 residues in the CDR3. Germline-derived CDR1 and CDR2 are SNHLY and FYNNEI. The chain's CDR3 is CASSETSRLYNEQFF. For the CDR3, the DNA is TGTGCCAGCAGTGAAACTAGCCGCCTCTACAATGAGCAGTTCTTC. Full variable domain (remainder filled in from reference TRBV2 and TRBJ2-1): EPEVTQTPSHQVTQMGQEVILRCVPISNHLYFYWYRQILGQKVEFLVSFYNNEISEKSEIFDDQFSVERPDGSNFTLKIRSTKLEDSAMYFCASSETSRLYNEQFFGPGTRLTVL.

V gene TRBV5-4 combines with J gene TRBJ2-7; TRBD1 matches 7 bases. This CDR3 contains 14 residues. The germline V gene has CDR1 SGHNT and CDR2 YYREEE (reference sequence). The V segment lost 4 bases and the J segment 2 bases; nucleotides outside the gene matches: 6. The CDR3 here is CASSVRDSPYEQYF. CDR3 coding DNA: TGTGCCAGCAGCGTCCGGGACAGCCCCTACGAGCAGTACTTC.

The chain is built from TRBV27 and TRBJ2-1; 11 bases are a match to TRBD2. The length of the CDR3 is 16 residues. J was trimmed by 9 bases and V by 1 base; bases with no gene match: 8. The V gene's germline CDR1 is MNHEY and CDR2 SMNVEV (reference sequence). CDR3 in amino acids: CASSLYLAGGLGEQFF. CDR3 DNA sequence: TGTGCCAGCAGTTTATATTTAGCGGGGGGGCTTGGTGAGCAGTTCTTC.

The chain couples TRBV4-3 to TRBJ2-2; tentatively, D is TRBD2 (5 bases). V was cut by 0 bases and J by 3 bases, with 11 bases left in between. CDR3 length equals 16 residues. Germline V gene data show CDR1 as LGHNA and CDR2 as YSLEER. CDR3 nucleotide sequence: TGCGCCAGCAGCCAAGATTTCGGGGATTACACCGGGGAGCTGTTTTTT. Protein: CASSQDFGDYTGELFF.

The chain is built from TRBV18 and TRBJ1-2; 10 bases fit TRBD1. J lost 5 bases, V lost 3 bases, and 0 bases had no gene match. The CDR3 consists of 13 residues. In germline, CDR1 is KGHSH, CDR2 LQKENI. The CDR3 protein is CASSPGQGYGYTF. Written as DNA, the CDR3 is TGTGCCAGCTCACCGGGACAGGGGTATGGCTACACCTTC.

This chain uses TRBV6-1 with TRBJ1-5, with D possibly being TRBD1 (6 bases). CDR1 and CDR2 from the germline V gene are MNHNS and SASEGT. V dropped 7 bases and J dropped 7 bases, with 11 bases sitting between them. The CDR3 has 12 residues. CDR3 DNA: TGTGCCAGCATGGGGGGGCTACAGCCCCAGCATTTT. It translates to CASMGGLQPQHF.

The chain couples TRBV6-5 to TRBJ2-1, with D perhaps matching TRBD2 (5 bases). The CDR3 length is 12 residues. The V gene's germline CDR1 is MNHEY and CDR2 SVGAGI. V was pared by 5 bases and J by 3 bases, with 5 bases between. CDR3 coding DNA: TGTGCCAGCAGTGGACTCTACAATGAGCAGTTCTTC. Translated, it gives CASSGLYNEQFF.

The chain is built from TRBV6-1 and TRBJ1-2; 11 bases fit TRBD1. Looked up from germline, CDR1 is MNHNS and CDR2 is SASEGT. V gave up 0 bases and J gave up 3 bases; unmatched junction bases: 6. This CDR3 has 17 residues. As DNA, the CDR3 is TGTGCCAGCAGTGAAGCCCCCGGACAGGGGGCCCACTATGGCTACACCTTC. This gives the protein CASSEAPGQGAHYGYTF.

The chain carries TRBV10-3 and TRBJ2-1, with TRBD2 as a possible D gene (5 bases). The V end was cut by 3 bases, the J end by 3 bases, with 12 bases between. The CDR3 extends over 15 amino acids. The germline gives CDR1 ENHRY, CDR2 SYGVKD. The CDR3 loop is CAISETREDYNEQFF. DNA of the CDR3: TGTGCCATCAGTGAAACTAGAGAGGACTACAATGAGCAGTTCTTC.

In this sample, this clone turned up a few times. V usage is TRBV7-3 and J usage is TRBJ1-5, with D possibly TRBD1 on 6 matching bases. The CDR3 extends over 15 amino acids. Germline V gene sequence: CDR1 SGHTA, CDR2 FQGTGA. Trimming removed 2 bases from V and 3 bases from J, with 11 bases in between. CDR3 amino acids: CASSLAQGPNQPQHF. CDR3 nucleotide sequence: TGTGCCAGCAGCTTAGCCCAGGGGCCCAATCAGCCCCAGCATTTT. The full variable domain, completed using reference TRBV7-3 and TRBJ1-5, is GAGVSQTPSNKVTEKGKYVELRCDPISGHTALYWYRQSLGQGPEFLIYFQGTGAADDSGLPNDRFFAVRPEGSVSTLKIQRTERGDSAVYLCASSLAQGPNQPQHFGDGTRLSIL.

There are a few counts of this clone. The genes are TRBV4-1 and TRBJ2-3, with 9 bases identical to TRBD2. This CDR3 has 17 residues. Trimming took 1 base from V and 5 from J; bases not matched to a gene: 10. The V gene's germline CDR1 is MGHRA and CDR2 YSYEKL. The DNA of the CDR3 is TGCGCCAGCAGCCAAGGGATAGCGGGAGCTCGGGGAGATACGCAGTATTTT. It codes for CASSQGIAGARGDTQYF.

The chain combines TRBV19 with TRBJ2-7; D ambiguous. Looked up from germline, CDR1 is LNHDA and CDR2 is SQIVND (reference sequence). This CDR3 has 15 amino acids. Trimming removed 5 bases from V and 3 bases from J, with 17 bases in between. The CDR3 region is CASSSRSGPGYEQYF. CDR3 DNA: TGTGCCAGTAGTTCTCGGTCGGGTCCGGGCTACGAGCAGTACTTC.

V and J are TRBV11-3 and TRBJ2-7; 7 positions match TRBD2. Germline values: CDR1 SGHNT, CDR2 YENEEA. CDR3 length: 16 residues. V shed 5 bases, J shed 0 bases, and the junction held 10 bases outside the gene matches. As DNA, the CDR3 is TGTGCCAGCAGCCCAGCCGGGGGGATTAGCTCCTACGAGCAGTACTTC. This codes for CASSPAGGISSYEQYF.

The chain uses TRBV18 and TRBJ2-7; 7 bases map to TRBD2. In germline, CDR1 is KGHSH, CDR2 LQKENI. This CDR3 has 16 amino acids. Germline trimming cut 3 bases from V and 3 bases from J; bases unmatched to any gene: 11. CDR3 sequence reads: CASSPGGPASGYEQYF. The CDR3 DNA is TGTGCCAGCTCACCGGGAGGCCCCGCTAGCGGCTACGAGCAGTACTTC.

The CDR3 loop reads CASSLLTGVREKLFF. In nucleotides, the CDR3 is TGTGCCAGCAGCTTGTTGACTGGAGTAAGGGAAAAACTGTTTTTT. The J gene is TRBJ1-4, the V gene TRBV5-8; D is unclear. Germline CDR1 SGHTS, CDR2 YDEGEE. Trimming removed 1 base at V and 8 bases at J, with 15 bases between. This CDR3 is 15 amino acids long. Full variable domain (missing parts from reference TRBV5-8 and TRBJ1-4): EAGVTQSPTHLIKTRGQQATLRCSPISGHTSVYWYQQALGLGLQFLLWYDEGEERNRGNFPPRFSGRQFPNYSSELNVNALELEDSALYLCASSLLTGVREKLFFGSGTQLSVL.

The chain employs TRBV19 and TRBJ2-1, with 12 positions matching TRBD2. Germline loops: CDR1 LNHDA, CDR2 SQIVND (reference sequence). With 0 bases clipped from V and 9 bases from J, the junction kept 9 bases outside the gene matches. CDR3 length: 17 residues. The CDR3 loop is CASSIDFPSGGEAEQFF. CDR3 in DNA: TGTGCCAGTAGTATAGATTTCCCTAGCGGGGGGGAGGCTGAGCAGTTCTTC.

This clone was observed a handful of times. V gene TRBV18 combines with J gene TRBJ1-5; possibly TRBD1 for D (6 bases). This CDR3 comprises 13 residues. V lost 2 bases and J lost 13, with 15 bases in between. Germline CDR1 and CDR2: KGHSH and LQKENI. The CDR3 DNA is TGTGCCAGCTCACCAGACTTTCGACAGGCGCAGCATTTT. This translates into CASSPDFRQAQHF. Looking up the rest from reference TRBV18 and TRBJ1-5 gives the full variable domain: NAGVMQNPRHLVRRRGQEARLRCSPMKGHSHVYWYRQLPEEGLKFMVYLQKENIIDESGMPKERFSAEFPKEGPSILRIQQVVRGDSAAYFCASSPDFRQAQHFGDGTRLSIL.

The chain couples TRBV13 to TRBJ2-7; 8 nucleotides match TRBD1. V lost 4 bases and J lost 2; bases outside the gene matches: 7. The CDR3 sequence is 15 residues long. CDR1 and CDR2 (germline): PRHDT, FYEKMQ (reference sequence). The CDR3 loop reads CASSSVRGQAYEQYF. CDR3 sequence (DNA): TGTGCCAGCAGCTCCGTCCGGGGACAGGCCTACGAGCAGTACTTC.

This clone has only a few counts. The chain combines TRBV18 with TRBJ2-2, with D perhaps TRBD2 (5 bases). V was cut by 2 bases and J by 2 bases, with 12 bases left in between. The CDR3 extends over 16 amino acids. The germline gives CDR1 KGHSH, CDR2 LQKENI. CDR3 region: CASSPVGRTNTGELFF. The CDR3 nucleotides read TGTGCCAGCTCACCAGTCGGCAGGACTAACACCGGGGAGCTGTTTTTT.

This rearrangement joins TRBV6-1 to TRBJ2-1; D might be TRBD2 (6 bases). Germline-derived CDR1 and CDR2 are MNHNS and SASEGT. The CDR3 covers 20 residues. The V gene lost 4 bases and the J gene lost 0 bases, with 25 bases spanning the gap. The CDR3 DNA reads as TGTGCCAGCAGTGCCCCTTTTTCGTATGCGGGAAGATACTCCTACAATGAGCAGTTCTTC. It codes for CASSAPFSYAGRYSYNEQFF.